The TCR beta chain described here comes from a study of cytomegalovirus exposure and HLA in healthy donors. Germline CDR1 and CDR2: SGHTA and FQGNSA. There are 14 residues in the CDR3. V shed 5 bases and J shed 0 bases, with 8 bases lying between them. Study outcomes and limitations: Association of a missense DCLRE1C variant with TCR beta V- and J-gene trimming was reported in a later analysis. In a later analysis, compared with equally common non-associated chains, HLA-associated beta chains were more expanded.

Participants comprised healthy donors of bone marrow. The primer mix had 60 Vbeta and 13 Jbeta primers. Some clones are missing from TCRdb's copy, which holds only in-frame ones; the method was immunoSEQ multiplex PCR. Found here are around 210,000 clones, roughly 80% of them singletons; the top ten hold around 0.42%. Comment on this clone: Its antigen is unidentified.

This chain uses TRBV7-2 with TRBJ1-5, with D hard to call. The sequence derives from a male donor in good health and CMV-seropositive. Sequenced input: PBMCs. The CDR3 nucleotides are TGTGCCAGCAGCGCCGACTATAGCAATCAGCCCCAGCATTTT. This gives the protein CASSADYSNQPQHF.